The 30 T cell receptor beta chains presented below share a single source sample, sequenced in a study of blood T cell repertoires in COVID-19. Measured with immunoSEQ multiplex PCR; TCRdb has only the in-frame clones, and not every one. Of around 170,000 clones in the sample, 88% were seen once. Sequenced: peripheral blood. The receptors were gathered from a woman between 25 and 40 years old with acute or convalescent COVID-19.

V gene TRBV10-3 combines with J gene TRBJ2-4, with 10 bases that match TRBD2. Losses at the gene ends were 10 bases for V and 9 bases for J; bases not matched to a gene: 21. CDR3 length equals 17 residues. Per the germline V gene, CDR1 is ENHRY and CDR2 is SYGVKD. The CDR3 reads CATTASYGLAGDGIQYF. As DNA, the CDR3 is TGTGCCACCACCGCGTCTTACGGGCTAGCGGGAGATGGCATTCAGTACTTC.

With respect to this clone: Other DNA sequences in this sample translate to the same CDR3. This chain uses TRBV6-5 with TRBJ1-3; D call uncertain. The germline V gene has CDR1 MNHEY and CDR2 SVGAGI. This CDR3 region has 11 residues. V lost 4 bases and J 4 bases, leaving 2 bases between the germline ends. The chain's CDR3 is CASSLGNTIYF. In DNA form, the CDR3 reads TGTGCCAGCAGTTTAGGAAACACCATATATTTT.

This clone was counted once. The chain has TRBV14 and TRBJ2-5, with a tentative D call TRBD1 (6 bases). The CDR3 is made up of 15 amino acids. CDR1 SGHDN and CDR2 FVKESK come from the germline V gene. V was cut by 0 bases and J by 1 base, with 9 bases left in between. The CDR3 DNA sequence: TGTGCCAGCAGCCAAGATAGAGGGGGCCAAGAGACCCAGTACTTC. Its protein product is CASSQDRGGQETQYF.

The V gene is TRBV19, the J gene TRBJ2-1, with 11 bases identical to TRBD2. V lost 3 bases, J lost 7 bases, and 8 bases stayed unmatched. Germline V gives CDR1 LNHDA, CDR2 SQIVND (reference sequence). The CDR3 loop spans 16 amino acids. In nucleotides, the CDR3 is TGTGCCAGTAGTATGGAAGCTAGCGGGAGGCGTAATGAGCAGTTCTTC. Protein sequence: CASSMEASGRRNEQFF.

The chain uses TRBV28 and TRBJ1-6; possibly TRBD1 for D (6 bases). Trimming cost V 4 bases and J 12 bases, with 22 bases left between them. The CDR3 consists of 16 residues. CDR1 MDHEN and CDR2 SYDVKM come from the germline V gene. DNA of the CDR3: TGTGCCAGCAGTTCATTAACCCCTTCCGGGGGGCTACCCCTCCACTTT. Protein sequence: CASSSLTPSGGLPLHF. Supplemented by reference TRBV28 and TRBJ1-6, the full variable domain reads DVKVTQSSRYLVKRTGEKVFLECVQDMDHENMFWYRQDPGLGLRLIYFSYDVKMKEKGDIPEGYSVSREKKERFSLILESASTNQTSMYLCASSSLTPSGGLPLHFGNGTRLTVT.

The chain carries TRBV5-1 and TRBJ2-3, with a weak D call TRBD1 (6 bases). CDR1 is SGHRS, CDR2 YFSETQ, per germline. This CDR3 comprises 14 residues. V gave up 4 bases and J gave up 2 bases, with 11 bases separating them. CDR3 sequence (DNA): TGCGCCAGCAGCCCGGGACAAATCACAGATACGCAGTATTTT. Its translation is CASSPGQITDTQYF.

The V and J genes are TRBV28 and TRBJ1-5; D remains unclear. The length of the CDR3 is 16 residues. Germline V gene data show CDR1 as MDHEN and CDR2 as SYDVKM. V was cut by 3 bases and J by 9 bases, with 21 bases left in between. The CDR3 here is CASSFGAGERTRPQHF. CDR3 DNA sequence: TGTGCCAGCAGTTTTGGCGCCGGGGAACGGACTCGGCCCCAGCATTTT.

This clone has only one observation. J is TRBJ1-3 and V is TRBV5-1; D is ambiguous. This CDR3 has 15 residues. V was cut by 4 bases and J by 4 bases, with 15 bases left in between. In germline, CDR1 is SGHRS, CDR2 YFSETQ. The CDR3 nucleotides read TGCGCCAGCAGCCCCCACGCCCTGAGAGGAAACACCATATATTTT. Protein: CASSPHALRGNTIYF.

V is TRBV6-5 and J is TRBJ2-3; D is perhaps TRBD2 (5 bases). The V gene's germline CDR1 is MNHEY and CDR2 SVGAGI. Trimming took off 1 base at V and 1 base at J, with 6 bases between the two ends. CDR3 length: 14 amino acids. CDR3 in amino acids: CASSYLRGTDTQYF. The CDR3 bases are TGTGCCAGCAGTTACTTGAGGGGCACAGATACGCAGTATTTT.

This chain connects TRBV19 to TRBJ1-5; 7 positions match TRBD1. There are 14 residues in the CDR3. The trim removed 11 bases at V and 4 bases at J, leaving 11 bases unmatched. Germline CDR1 is LNHDA and CDR2 is SQIVND (reference sequence). CDR3 sequence reads: CAASRDRQNQPQHF. CDR3 nucleotides: TGTGCCGCCTCCCGGGACAGACAAAATCAGCCCCAGCATTTT.

This chain links TRBV28 with TRBJ2-7, with TRBD2 matching over 7 bases. The V and J ends lost 7 bases and 6 bases, in that order; junction bases with no gene match: 12. The CDR3 has 14 amino acids. Germline loops: CDR1 MDHEN, CDR2 SYDVKM. CDR3 protein: CASTLRGDYREQYF. CDR3 sequence (DNA): TGTGCCAGCACACTAAGAGGGGACTATCGCGAGCAGTACTTC.

The chain has TRBV10-3 and TRBJ1-6, with a weak D call TRBD1 (6 bases). This CDR3 has 14 amino acids. Germline lookup yields CDR1 ENHRY and CDR2 SYGVKD. Trimming took off 6 bases at V and 7 bases at J, with 13 bases between the two ends. CDR3 nucleotide sequence: TGTGCCATCAGCGCGACAGGTCCAAATTCACCCCTCCACTTT. Residues: CAISATGPNSPLHF.

The chain has TRBV2 and TRBJ2-3; D possibly corresponds to TRBD1 (6 bases). CDR3 length equals 14 residues. The V end was cut by 8 bases, the J end by 0 bases, with 12 bases between. In germline, CDR1 is SNHLY, CDR2 FYNNEI. This CDR3 is CASPTGSSTDTQYF. The CDR3 bases are TGTGCCAGCCCGACAGGCTCTAGCACAGATACGCAGTATTTT.

CDR3 nucleotide sequence: TGTGCCAGCAGCCCGCTACTGAGCTCCTACAATGAGCAGTTCTTC. It is translated as CASSPLLSSYNEQFF. This chain uses TRBV11-2 with TRBJ2-1; no clear D. The CDR3 runs 15 residues. V gave up 5 bases and J gave up 0 bases, with 11 bases separating them. CDR1 and CDR2 (germline): SGHAT, FQNNGV.

This sequence joins TRBV27 and TRBJ1-2; no clear D gene. The V end lost 2 bases, the J end lost 7 bases, and 32 bases lay between the germline ends. The CDR3 covers 20 residues. Germline CDR1 and CDR2: MNHEY and SMNVEV (reference sequence). The CDR3 nucleotides read TGTGCCAGCAGTTTACTGAGCATCGGCCCCCGCCCGGCGGAGGCGGTTGGCTACACCTTC. Translating gives CASSLLSIGPRPAEAVGYTF.

The chain recombines TRBV5-4 with TRBJ2-7, with 11 bases identical to TRBD2. The germline gives CDR1 SGHNT, CDR2 YYREEE (reference sequence). This CDR3 region has 16 residues. Trimming removed 4 bases from V and 2 bases from J; junction bases left unmatched: 8. The CDR3 DNA sequence: TGTGCCAGCAGCGGATCTAGCGGGAGGACAACCTACGAGCAGTACTTC. This codes for CASSGSSGRTTYEQYF.

This chain joins TRBV5-1 and TRBJ1-1; D perhaps matches TRBD1 (6 bases). Deletions cut 0 bases from V and 0 bases from J, with 6 bases between. This CDR3 has 14 residues. Germline lookup yields CDR1 SGHRS and CDR2 YFSETQ. The CDR3 spells CASSLGDMNTEAFF. The CDR3 nucleotides read TGCGCCAGCAGCTTGGGGGACATGAACACTGAAGCTTTCTTT. Filled out from reference TRBV5-1 and TRBJ1-1, the complete variable domain reads KAGVTQTPRYLIKTRGQQVTLSCSPISGHRSVSWYQQTPGQGLQFLFEYFSETQRNKGNFPGRFSGRQFSNSRSEMNVSTLELGDSALYLCASSLGDMNTEAFFGQGTRLTVV.

V is TRBV18 and J is TRBJ2-5, with D unclear. This CDR3 region has 13 residues. The germline CDR1 and CDR2 sequences are KGHSH and LQKENI. The ends were cut back, 3 bases at V and 5 bases at J, with 10 bases in the middle. In nucleotides, the CDR3 is TGTGCCAGCTCACCCTCCGAGCCGGAGACCCAGTACTTC. Protein product: CASSPSEPETQYF.

This clone has just a few counts. This chain connects TRBV28 to TRBJ2-7, with 10 bases fitting TRBD1. CDR3 size: 15 residues. Germline V gives CDR1 MDHEN, CDR2 SYDVKM. Unmatched junction bases numbered 8, after V lost 6 bases and J lost 3 bases. The CDR3 sequence is CASRNSGQGFYEQYF. The CDR3 coding sequence is TGTGCCAGCAGGAATTCGGGACAGGGGTTCTACGAGCAGTACTTC. Full variable domain (outside the CDR3, taken from reference TRBV28 and TRBJ2-7): DVKVTQSSRYLVKRTGEKVFLECVQDMDHENMFWYRQDPGLGLRLIYFSYDVKMKEKGDIPEGYSVSREKKERFSLILESASTNQTSMYLCASRNSGQGFYEQYFGPGTRLTVT.

This sequence joins TRBV28 and TRBJ1-2; 8 bases fit TRBD1. The CDR3 contains 13 residues. The V and J ends lost 3 bases and 8 bases, in that order; junction bases with no gene match: 5. Germline CDR1 MDHEN, CDR2 SYDVKM. CDR3 nucleotides: TGTGCCAGCAGTTTTCAGGGACAGGCGGGCTACACCTTC. Translation gives CASSFQGQAGYTF.

The genes are TRBV2 and TRBJ1-1, with D unresolved. V was shortened by 6 bases and J by 2 bases, with 7 bases between the two germline ends. The germline V gene encodes CDR1 SNHLY and CDR2 FYNNEI. The CDR3 runs to 12 residues. The CDR3 loop reads CASRKTNTEAFF. The CDR3 region has the DNA TGTGCCAGCAGGAAGACTAACACTGAAGCTTTCTTT.

The chain carries TRBV3-1 (or the pseudogene TRBV3-2) and TRBJ2-1, with 7 bases lining up with TRBD2. Germline V gene sequence: CDR1 LGHDT, CDR2 YNNKEL (reference sequence). Unmatched junction bases numbered 8, after V lost 1 base and J lost 8 bases. The CDR3 is 15 amino acids. The CDR3 here is CASSQVAGAGYEQFF. CDR3 bases: TGTGCCAGCAGCCAAGTGGCGGGAGCAGGGTATGAGCAGTTCTTC.

The rearrangement links TRBV2 to TRBJ2-7; D gene uncertain. This CDR3 has 11 amino acids. Trimming pared 8 bases from V and 1 base from J, leaving 6 bases between. Germline lookup yields CDR1 SNHLY and CDR2 FYNNEI. The CDR3 loop is CASGGSYEQYF. The CDR3 DNA follows: TGTGCCAGCGGCGGATCCTACGAGCAGTACTTC.

The chain joins TRBV5-1 to TRBJ2-5, with D perhaps TRBD2 (7 bases). In germline, CDR1 is SGHRS, CDR2 YFSETQ. Trimming left V 4 bases short and J 5 bases short, with 18 bases between. CDR3 length equals 15 residues. CDR3 sequence (DNA): TGCGCCAGCAGCGACCACAGGGAGGGCGGGGAGACCCAGTACTTC. This gives the protein CASSDHREGGETQYF.

V gene TRBV7-2 combines with J gene TRBJ1-1; 8 bases are a match to TRBD1. V lost 1 base and J lost 3; bases outside the gene matches: 4. The CDR3 has 15 amino acids. CDR1 SGHTA and CDR2 FQGNSA come from the germline V gene. The CDR3 bases are TGTGCCAGCAGCTTAGTGTCAGGGGGCTACACTGAAGCTTTCTTT. This codes for CASSLVSGGYTEAFF.

This sequence joins TRBV27 and TRBJ1-1; D is perhaps TRBD1 (5 bases). CDR1 MNHEY and CDR2 SMNVEV come from the germline V gene (reference sequence). The V gene lost 10 bases and the J gene lost 2 bases, with 20 bases spanning the gap. The CDR3 totals 15 residues. The CDR3 DNA sequence: TGTGCCAACAACCCCCAGGGCCGGCTTAACACTGAAGCTTTCTTT. Protein: CANNPQGRLNTEAFF.

This chain joins TRBV15 and TRBJ1-1; 8 bases match TRBD1. The CDR3 sequence is 11 residues long. CDR1 and CDR2 from the germline V gene are LNHNV and YYDKDF (reference sequence). With V trimmed by 3 bases and J by 12 bases, 3 bases remained unmatched. The CDR3 here is CATSSGQGPFF. DNA of the CDR3: TGTGCCACCAGCAGCGGACAGGGTCCTTTCTTT.

This sequence joins TRBV3-1 (or the pseudogene TRBV3-2) and TRBJ1-2; 10 bases are a match to TRBD1. CDR1 LGHDT and CDR2 YNNKEL come from the germline V gene (reference sequence). With V trimmed by 5 bases and J by 8 bases, 5 bases remained unmatched. The CDR3 runs to 13 residues. Here the CDR3 DNA reads TGTGCCAGCAGCTCCGGACAGGGGGGAGGCTACACCTTC. Amino acid sequence: CASSSGQGGGYTF.

In this sample, this clone turned up once. This sequence joins TRBV5-4 and TRBJ1-1; D possibly corresponds to TRBD1 (5 bases). The CDR3 covers 11 residues. Germline-derived CDR1 and CDR2 are SGHNT and YYREEE (reference sequence). Trimming removed 3 bases from V and 8 bases from J, with 8 bases in between. CDR3 in amino acids: CASSSTGEAFF. CDR3 DNA sequence: TGTGCCAGCAGCTCCACAGGAGAAGCTTTCTTT.

J is TRBJ2-7 and V is TRBV27, with 9 nucleotides matching TRBD2. The CDR3 runs to 15 residues. Germline V gene data show CDR1 as MNHEY and CDR2 as SMNVEV (reference sequence). Trimming removed 3 bases from V and 1 base from J; junction bases left unmatched: 4. The CDR3 DNA is TGTGCCAGCAGTTTCGGCGGGAGGGAATCCTACGAGCAGTACTTC. Translation: CASSFGGRESYEQYF.